Listed here are 2 T cell receptor beta chains from one sample, sequenced in a study of blood T cell repertoires in COVID-19. Using immunoSEQ multiplex PCR, the repertoire was profiled, and TCRdb retains in-frame clones only, with some absent. Here the sample spans fewer than 300,000 clones, about 86% being singletons. The source material was peripheral blood. The receptors stem from a woman aged 25 to 39 with COVID-19, enrolled during active disease.

The V call is TRBV6-4, the J call TRBJ1-6, with 7 bases lining up with TRBD1. There are 16 residues in the CDR3. After removal of 8 bases from V and 7 bases from J, the junction contained 14 bases not matched to a gene. Germline-derived CDR1 and CDR2 are MRHNA and SNTAGT. DNA of the CDR3: TGTGCCAGCCGGGATATCTACAGGGGAAGCAATTCACCCCTCCACTTT. It codes for CASRDIYRGSNSPLHF.

This chain joins TRBV3-1 (or the pseudogene TRBV3-2) and TRBJ2-3, with TRBD1 matching over 8 bases. This CDR3 contains 15 residues. Germline V gives CDR1 LGHDT, CDR2 YNNKEL (reference sequence). With 5 bases clipped from V and 4 bases from J, the junction kept 8 bases outside the gene matches. In DNA form, the CDR3 reads TGTGCCAGCAGCATCGACAGGGGTCATTCAGATACGCAGTATTTT. Translation gives CASSIDRGHSDTQYF.